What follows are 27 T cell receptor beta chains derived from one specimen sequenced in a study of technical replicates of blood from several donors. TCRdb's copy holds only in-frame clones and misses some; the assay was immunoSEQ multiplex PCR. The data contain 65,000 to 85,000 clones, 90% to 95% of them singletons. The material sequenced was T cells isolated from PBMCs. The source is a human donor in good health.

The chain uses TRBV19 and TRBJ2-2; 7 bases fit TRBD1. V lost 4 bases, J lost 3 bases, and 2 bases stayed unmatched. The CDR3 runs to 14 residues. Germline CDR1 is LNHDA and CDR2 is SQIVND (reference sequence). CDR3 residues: CASSRTGDTGELFF. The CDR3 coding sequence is TGTGCCAGTAGTAGGACAGGAGACACCGGGGAGCTGTTTTTT.

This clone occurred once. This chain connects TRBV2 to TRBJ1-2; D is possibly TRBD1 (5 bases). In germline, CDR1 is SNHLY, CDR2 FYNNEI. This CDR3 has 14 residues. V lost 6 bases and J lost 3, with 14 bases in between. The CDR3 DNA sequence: TGTGCCAGCAGAGACGCTAGGGACTACTATGGCTACACCTTC. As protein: CASRDARDYYGYTF.

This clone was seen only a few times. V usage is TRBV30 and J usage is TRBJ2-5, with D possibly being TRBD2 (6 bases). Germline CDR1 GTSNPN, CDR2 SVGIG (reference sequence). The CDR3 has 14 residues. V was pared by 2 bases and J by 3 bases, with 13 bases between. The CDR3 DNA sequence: TGTGCCTGGAGTCCCGGGACTCGGGAAGAGACCCAGTACTTC. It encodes CAWSPGTREETQYF. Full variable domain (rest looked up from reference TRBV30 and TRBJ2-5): SQTIHQWPATLVQPVGSPLSLECTVEGTSNPNLYWYRQAAGRGLQLLFYSVGIGQISSEVPQNLSASRPQDRQFILSSKKLLLSDSGFYLCAWSPGTREETQYFGPGTRLLVL.

For the CDR3, the DNA is TGTGCCAGCAGCCCTGAGGGGAGGGACAGGGGGAGAAACACTGAAGCTTTCTTT. Translated: CASSPEGRDRGRNTEAFF. V gene TRBV5-4 combines with J gene TRBJ1-1; the match to TRBD1 covers 11 bases. Germline V gene sequence: CDR1 SGHNT, CDR2 YYREEE (reference sequence). After removal of 4 bases from V and 2 bases from J, the junction contained 13 bases not matched to a gene. The CDR3 consists of 18 residues.

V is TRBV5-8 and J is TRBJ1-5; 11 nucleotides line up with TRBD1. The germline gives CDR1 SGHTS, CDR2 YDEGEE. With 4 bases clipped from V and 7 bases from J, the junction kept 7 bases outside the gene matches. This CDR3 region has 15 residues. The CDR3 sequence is CASSGGTGGRQPQHF. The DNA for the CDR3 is TGTGCCAGCAGCGGTGGGACAGGGGGTCGACAGCCCCAGCATTTT.

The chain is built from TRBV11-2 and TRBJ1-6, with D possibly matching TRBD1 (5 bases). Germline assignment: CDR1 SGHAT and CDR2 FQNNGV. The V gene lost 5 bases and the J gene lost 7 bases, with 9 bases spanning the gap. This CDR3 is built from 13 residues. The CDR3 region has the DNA TGTGCCAGCAGCCGGGGGGGAAATTCACCCCTCCACTTT. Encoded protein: CASSRGGNSPLHF.

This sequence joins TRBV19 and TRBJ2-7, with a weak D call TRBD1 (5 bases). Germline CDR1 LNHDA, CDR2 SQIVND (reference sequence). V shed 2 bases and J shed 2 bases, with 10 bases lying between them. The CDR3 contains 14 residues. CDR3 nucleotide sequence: TGTGCCAGTAGTATATCCAGGGCTACCTACGAGCAGTACTTC. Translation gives CASSISRATYEQYF.

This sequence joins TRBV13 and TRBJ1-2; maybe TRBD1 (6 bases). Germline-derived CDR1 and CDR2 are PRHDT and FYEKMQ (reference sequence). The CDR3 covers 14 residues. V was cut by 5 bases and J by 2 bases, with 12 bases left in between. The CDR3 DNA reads TGTGCCAGCAGCCTGGAACAGGGAAACTATGGCTACACCTTC. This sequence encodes CASSLEQGNYGYTF.

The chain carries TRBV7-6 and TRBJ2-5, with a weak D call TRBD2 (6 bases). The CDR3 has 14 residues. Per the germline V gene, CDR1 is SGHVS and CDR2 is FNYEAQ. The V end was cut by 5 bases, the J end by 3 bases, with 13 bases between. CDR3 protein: CASSPRGGEETQYF. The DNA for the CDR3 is TGTGCCAGCAGCCCCCGGGGAGGTGAAGAGACCCAGTACTTC.

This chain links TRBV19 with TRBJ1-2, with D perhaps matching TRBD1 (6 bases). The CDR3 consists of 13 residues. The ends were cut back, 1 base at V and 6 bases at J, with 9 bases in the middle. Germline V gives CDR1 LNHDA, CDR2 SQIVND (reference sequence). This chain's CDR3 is CASSIGRTDGYTF. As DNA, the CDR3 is TGTGCCAGTAGTATAGGCCGGACAGATGGCTACACCTTC.

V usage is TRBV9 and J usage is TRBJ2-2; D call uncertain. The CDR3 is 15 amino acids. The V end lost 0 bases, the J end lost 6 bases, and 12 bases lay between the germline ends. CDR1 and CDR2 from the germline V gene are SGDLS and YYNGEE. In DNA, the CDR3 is TGTGCCAGCAGCGTAGCTAGAGGTCTGCCCGGGGAGCTGTTTTTT. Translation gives CASSVARGLPGELFF.

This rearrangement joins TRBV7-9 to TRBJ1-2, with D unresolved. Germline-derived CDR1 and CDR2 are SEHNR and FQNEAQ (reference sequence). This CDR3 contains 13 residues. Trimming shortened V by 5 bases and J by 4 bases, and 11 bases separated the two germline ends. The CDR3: CASSLLAGYGYTF. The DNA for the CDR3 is TGTGCCAGCAGCCTCCTTGCGGGCTATGGCTACACCTTC. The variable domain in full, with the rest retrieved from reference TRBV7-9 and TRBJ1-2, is DTGVSQNPRHKITKRGQNVTFRCDPISEHNRLYWYRQTLGQGPEFLTYFQNEAQLEKSRLLSDRFSAERPKGSFSTLEIQRTEQGDSAMYLCASSLLAGYGYTFGSGTRLTVV.

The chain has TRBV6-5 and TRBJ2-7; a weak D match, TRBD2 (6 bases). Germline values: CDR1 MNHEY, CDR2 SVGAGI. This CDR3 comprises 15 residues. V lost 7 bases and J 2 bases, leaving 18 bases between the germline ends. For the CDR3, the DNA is TGTGCCAGCAACCCCCTCGGGAGCGATGCCTACGAGCAGTACTTC. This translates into CASNPLGSDAYEQYF.

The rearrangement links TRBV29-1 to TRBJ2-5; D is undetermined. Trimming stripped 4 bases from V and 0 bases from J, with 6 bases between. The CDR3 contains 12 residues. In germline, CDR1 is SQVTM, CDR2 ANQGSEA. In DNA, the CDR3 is TGCAGCGTTGTTGCGGACCAAGAGACCCAGTACTTC. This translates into CSVVADQETQYF.

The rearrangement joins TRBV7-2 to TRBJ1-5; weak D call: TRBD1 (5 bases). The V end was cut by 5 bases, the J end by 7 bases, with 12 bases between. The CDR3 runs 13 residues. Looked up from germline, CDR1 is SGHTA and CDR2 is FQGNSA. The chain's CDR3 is CASSEQGGQPQHF. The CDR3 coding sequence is TGTGCCAGCAGCGAGCAGGGAGGGCAGCCCCAGCATTTT.

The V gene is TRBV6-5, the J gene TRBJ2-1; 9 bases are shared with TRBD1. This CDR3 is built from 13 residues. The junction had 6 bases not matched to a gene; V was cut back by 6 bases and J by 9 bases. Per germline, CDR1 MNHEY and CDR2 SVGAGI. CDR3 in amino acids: CASSRGQGTEQFF. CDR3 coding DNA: TGTGCCAGCAGCCGGGGACAGGGAACTGAGCAGTTCTTC.

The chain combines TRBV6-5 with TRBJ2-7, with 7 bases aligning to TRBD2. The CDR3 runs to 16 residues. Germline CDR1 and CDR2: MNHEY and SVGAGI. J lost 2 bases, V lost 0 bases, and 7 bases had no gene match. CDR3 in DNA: TGTGCCAGCAGTTACTCTTTTTTACGGGGGGCCTACGAGCAGTACTTC. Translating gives CASSYSFLRGAYEQYF.

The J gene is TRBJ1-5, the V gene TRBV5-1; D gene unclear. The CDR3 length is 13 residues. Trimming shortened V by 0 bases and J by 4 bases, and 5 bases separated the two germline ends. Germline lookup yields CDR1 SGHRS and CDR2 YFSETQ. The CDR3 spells CASSLDGNQPQHF. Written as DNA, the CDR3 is TGCGCCAGCAGCTTGGACGGGAATCAGCCCCAGCATTTT. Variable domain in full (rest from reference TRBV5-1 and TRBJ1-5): KAGVTQTPRYLIKTRGQQVTLSCSPISGHRSVSWYQQTPGQGLQFLFEYFSETQRNKGNFPGRFSGRQFSNSRSEMNVSTLELGDSALYLCASSLDGNQPQHFGDGTRLSIL.

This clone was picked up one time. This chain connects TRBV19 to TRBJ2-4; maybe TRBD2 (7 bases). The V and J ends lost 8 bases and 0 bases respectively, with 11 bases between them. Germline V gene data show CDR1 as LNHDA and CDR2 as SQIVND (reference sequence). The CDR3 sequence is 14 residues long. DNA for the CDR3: TGTGCCAGTGGGGGGGCTGGAGCCAAAAACATTCAGTACTTC. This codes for CASGGAGAKNIQYF.

The CDR3 is CASSFVQGRDEQYF. The CDR3 DNA sequence: TGTGCCAGCAGTTTTGTACAGGGCAGGGACGAGCAGTACTTC. J is TRBJ2-7 and V is TRBV28, with D tentatively TRBD1 (6 bases). CDR1 and CDR2 from the germline V gene are MDHEN and SYDVKM. V was pared by 3 bases and J by 5 bases, with 14 bases between. The CDR3 covers 14 residues.

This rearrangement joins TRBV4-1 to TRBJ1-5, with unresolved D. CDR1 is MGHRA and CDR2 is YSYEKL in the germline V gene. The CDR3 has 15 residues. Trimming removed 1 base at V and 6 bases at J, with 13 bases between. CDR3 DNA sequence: TGCGCCAGCAGCCAAGCCGGGAGGGAGGGTCAGCCCCAGCATTTT. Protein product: CASSQAGREGQPQHF.

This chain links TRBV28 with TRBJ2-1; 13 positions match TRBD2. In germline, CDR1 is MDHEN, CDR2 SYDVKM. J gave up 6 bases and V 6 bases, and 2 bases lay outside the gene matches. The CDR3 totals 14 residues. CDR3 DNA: TGTGCCAGCAGCGGGACTAGCGGGATCAATGAGCAGTTCTTC. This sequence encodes CASSGTSGINEQFF.

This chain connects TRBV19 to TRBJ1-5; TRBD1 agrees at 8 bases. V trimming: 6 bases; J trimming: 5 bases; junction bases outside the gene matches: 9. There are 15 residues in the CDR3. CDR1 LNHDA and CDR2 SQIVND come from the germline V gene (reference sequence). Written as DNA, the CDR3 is TGTGCCAGTAGGCGGACAGGGCCCCTATATCAGCCCCAGCATTTT. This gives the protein CASRRTGPLYQPQHF.

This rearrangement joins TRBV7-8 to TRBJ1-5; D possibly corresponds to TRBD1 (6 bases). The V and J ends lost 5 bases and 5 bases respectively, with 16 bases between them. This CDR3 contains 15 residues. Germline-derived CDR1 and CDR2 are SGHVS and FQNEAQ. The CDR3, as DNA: TGTGCCAGCAGCGCCTCAGGGGCCGACGATCAGCCCCAGCATTTT. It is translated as CASSASGADDQPQHF.

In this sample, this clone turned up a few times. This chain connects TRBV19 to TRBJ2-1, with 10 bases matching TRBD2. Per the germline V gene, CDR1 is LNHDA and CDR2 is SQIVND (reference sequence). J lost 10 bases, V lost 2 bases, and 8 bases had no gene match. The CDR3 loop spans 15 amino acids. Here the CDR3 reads CASSILAGAVDEQFF. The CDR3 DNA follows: TGTGCCAGTAGTATACTAGCGGGAGCTGTCGACGAGCAGTTCTTC. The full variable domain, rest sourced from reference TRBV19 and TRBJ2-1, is DGGITQSPKYLFRKEGQNVTLSCEQNLNHDAMYWYRQDPGQGLRLIYYSQIVNDFQKGDIAEGYSVSREKKESFPLTVTSAQKNPTAFYLCASSILAGAVDEQFFGPGTRLTVL.

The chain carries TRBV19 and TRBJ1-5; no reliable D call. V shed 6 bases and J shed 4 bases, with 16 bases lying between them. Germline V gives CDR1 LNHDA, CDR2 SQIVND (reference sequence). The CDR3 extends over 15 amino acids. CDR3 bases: TGTGCCAGTAGGGTAAAGACGGGAACTAATCAGCCCCAGCATTTT. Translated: CASRVKTGTNQPQHF.

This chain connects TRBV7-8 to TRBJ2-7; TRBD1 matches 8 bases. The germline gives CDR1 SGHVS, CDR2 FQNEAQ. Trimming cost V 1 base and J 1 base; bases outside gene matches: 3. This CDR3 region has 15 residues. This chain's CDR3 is CASSLEYRGSYEQYF. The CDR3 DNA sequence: TGTGCCAGCAGCTTAGAGTACAGGGGGTCCTACGAGCAGTACTTC.